This T cell receptor beta chain was observed in a study of blood T cell repertoires in COVID-19. Looking at the study overall: Both acute and convalescent COVID-19 samples were obtained from the United States, Italy and Spain.

Authors' analysis steps: Reference gene primer amplification gave nucleated cell count estimates. Profiling relied on immunoSEQ multiplex PCR, and the TCRdb table lists in-frame clones only, not all of them. V, J and clone size are those of that table, while D and trimming were read from the DNA. The sample contains more than 15,000 clones, roughly nine tenths of which appear only once. CDR3 length: 12 residues. With 8 bases removed from V and 5 bases from J, the gap between germline ends came to 9 bases. Per germline, CDR1 MNHEY and CDR2 SMNVEV (reference sequence). The chain links TRBV27 to TRBJ2-2; the D gene is possibly TRBD2 (6 bases). This receptor was identified in a man aged 45-65 years with active COVID-19. The source material was peripheral blood. The DNA of the CDR3 is TGTGCCAGCTGGAGGGTTACCGGGGAGCTGTTTTTT. Amino acid sequence: CASWRVTGELFF.